This T cell receptor beta chain was observed in a study of regulatory T cells in long-lasting Graves disease. Time point noted: newly diagnosed GD, antithyroid drugs for less than 3 months. Extracted RNA from PBMCs served as the source of the TCR library. The CDR3 is made up of 15 amino acids. Trimming stripped 4 bases from V and 0 bases from J, with 11 bases between. Germline CDR1 and CDR2: SGDLS and YYNGEE. This clonotype was seen only a few times. With iRepertoire HTBI primers and Arm-PCR of CDR3 regions, TCR beta libraries were built. MiXCR, applied by TCRdb to the multiplex PCR reads, yields one record per CDR3 protein. Of approximately 300,000 distinct CDR3 sequences in the sample, about 18% were seen once.

The sequence came from a female donor with Graves disease. The chain couples TRBV9 to TRBJ2-4; tentatively, D is TRBD2 (6 bases). The sequences come from peripheral blood mononuclear cells (PBMCs), collected at new diagnosis, from a patient treated with antithyroid drugs. The CDR3 DNA reads as TGTGCCAGCAGCATGCGGGGATTAGCCAAAAACATTCAGTACTTC. It codes for CASSMRGLAKNIQYF.